The sequence of this T cell receptor beta chain was determined in a study of blood T cell repertoires in COVID-19 (dated by TCRdb to about 2020). Concerning the study at large: Collaborator samples came from the United States, Italy and Spain and covered acute and convalescent phases of COVID-19. The repertoires were released in a freely available public database meant as a resource for research on the immune response to SARS-CoV-2. A de-identified subject ID, COVID-19 status, age in years and sex were almost always included in the sample metadata. The samples were drawn from the first 160 participants of the ongoing ImmuneRACE study and from over a thousand subjects provided by 6 global collaborators. The dataset comprised deeply sampled blood TCRbeta repertoires from subjects exposed to, actively infected with, or recovered from COVID-19. The prospective study material was composed of cDNA or gDNA derived from T cells, B-cell-depleted T cells, or PBMCs. Where HLA class I and class II types were available, the types were taken from metadata supplied by the sample provider, not from assay-based typing.

Notes on this clone: Its antigen remains unidentified. The sample holds no much larger clone one base away, and base qualities are not on file.

The investigation overall reported the following: Clinical and demographic metadata were provided uncurated, with the amount varying by source and participant.

TCRbeta CDR3 regions were amplified from genomic DNA by means of the immunoSEQ Assay, a bias-controlled multiplex PCR. The original methods were these. The number of nucleated cells in each sample was estimated by amplification of reference gene primers within the assay. Sequence reads were collapsed and filtered to measure the absolute abundance of every unique TCRbeta CDR3 rearrangement. Productive Simpson clonality was computed per sample as the square root of Simpson's diversity index over productive rearrangements. In its TCRdb copy, this immuneACCESS table keeps in-frame sequences only and misses some clones. Where compared with another copy, unresolved V genes explain less than half of these, and the others have no known cause. V and J calls and clone size are given by that table; D and trimming were obtained from the DNA. This sample lists some 430,000 clones; roughly 88% were detected once. About 0.57% of the sample rests with the top ten.

Enrolling through a virtual design, the prospective study's participants ranged in age from about 18 to 89 years and lived across 24 United States geographic areas. Cohort assignment in the prospective study relied on participant-reported clinical history from a screening survey and a study questionnaire. Recovered participants in ImmuneRACE Cohort 3 were defined as having two consecutive negative NP/OP PCR tests, clearance from a healthcare professional, or resolution of symptoms. Mobile phlebotomists in the prospective study collected whole blood, serum and a nasopharyngeal or oropharyngeal swab from every participant. Prospective study participants could optionally give additional blood draws and questionnaires over an approximately two-month period. Prospective study blood samples were shipped either frozen or at room temperature before DNA extraction. The sequencing sample was made of PBMCs or T cells enriched from blood (not recorded which). This clonotype was obtained from a man aged 18 to 30 who had recovered from COVID-19.

This receptor has the CDR3 CAWSLGLAGIKETQYF. In nucleotides, the sequence is TGTGCCTGGAGTCTGGGACTAGCGGGGATAAAAGAGACCCAGTACTTC. The chain is made from TRBV30 and TRBJ2-5; TRBD2 matches 13 bases in the middle. From cysteine to phenylalanine, the CDR3 is 16 amino acids long. The retained sequence is limited to the CDR3, 48 bases, with the frame set at the first base. CDR1 and CDR2 are read off the germline V gene (reference sequence) as GTSNPN and SVGIG. The junction shows trimming of 2 bases on V and 3 bases on J, and the gene matches do not reach 6 bases of it.